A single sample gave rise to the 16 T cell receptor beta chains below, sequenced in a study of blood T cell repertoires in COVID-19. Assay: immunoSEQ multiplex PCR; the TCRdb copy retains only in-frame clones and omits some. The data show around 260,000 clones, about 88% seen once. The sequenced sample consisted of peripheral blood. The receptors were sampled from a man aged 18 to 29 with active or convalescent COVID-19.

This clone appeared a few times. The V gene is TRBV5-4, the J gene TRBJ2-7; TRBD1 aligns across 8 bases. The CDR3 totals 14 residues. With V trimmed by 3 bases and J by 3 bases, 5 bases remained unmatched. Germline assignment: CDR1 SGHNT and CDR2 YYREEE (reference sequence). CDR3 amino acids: CASSSQGVVYEQYF. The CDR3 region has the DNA TGTGCCAGCAGCTCACAGGGGGTGGTCTACGAGCAGTACTTC.

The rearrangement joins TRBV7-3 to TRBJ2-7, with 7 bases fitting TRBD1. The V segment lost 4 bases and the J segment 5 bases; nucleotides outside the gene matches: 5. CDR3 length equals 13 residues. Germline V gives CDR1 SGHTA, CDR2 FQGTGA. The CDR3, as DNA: TGTGCCAGCAGCTCGGGACAGAGGCACGAGCAGTACTTC. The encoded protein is CASSSGQRHEQYF.

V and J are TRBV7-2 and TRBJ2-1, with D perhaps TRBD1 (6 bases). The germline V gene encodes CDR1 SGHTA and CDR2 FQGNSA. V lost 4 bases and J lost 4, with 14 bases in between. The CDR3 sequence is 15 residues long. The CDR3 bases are TGTGCCAGCAGCTCCGGGACATCATTTTACAATGAGCAGTTCTTC. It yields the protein CASSSGTSFYNEQFF.

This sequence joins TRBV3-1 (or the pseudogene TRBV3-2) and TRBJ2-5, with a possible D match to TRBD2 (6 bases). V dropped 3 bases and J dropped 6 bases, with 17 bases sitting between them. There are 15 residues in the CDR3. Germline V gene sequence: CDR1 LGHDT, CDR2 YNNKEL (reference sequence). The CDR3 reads CASSQMVMGLKTQYF. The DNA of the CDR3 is TGTGCCAGCAGCCAGATGGTAATGGGACTGAAGACCCAGTACTTC.

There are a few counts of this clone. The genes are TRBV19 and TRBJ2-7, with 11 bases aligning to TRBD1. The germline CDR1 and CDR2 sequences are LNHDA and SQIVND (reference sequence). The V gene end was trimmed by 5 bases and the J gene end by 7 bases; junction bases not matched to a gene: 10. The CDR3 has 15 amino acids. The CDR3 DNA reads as TGTGCCAGTAGTCCCCGGGGGACAGGGGGTGGAGAGCAGTACTTC. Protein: CASSPRGTGGGEQYF.

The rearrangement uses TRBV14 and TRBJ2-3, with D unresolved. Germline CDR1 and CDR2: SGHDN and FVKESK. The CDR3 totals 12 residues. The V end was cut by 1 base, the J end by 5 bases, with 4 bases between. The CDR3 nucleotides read TGTGCCAGCAGCCAAGGTCAAGATACGCAGTATTTT. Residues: CASSQGQDTQYF. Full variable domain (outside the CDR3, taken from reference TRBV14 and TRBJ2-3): EAGVTQFPSHSVIEKGQTVTLRCDPISGHDNLYWYRRVMGKEIKFLLHFVKESKQDESGMPNNRFLAERTGGTYSTLKVQPAELEDSGVYFCASSQGQDTQYFGPGTRLTVL.

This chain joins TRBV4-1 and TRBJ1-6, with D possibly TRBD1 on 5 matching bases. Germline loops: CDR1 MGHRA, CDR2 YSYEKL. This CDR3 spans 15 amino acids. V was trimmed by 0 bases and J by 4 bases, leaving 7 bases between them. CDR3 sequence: CASSQDGGYNSPLHF. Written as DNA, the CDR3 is TGCGCCAGCAGCCAAGATGGGGGGTATAATTCACCCCTCCACTTT.

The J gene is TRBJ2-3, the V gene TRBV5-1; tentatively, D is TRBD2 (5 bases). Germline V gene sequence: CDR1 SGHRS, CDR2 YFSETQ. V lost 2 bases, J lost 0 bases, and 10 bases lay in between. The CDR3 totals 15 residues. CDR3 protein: CASSFGVSSTDTQYF. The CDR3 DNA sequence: TGCGCCAGCAGCTTCGGGGTGTCTAGCACAGATACGCAGTATTTT.

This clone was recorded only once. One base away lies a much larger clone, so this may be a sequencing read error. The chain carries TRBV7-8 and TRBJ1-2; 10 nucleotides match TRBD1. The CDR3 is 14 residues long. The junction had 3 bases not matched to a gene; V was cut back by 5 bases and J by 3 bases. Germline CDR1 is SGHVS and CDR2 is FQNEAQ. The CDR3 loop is CASSPGTGDYGYTF. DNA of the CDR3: TGTGCCAGCAGCCCCGGGACAGGGGACTATGGCTACACCTTC. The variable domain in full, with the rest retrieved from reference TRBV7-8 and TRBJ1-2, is GAGVSQSPRYKVAKRGQDVALRCDPISGHVSLFWYQQALGQGPEFLTYFQNEAQLDKSGLPSDRFFAERPEGSVSTLKIQRTQQEDSAVYLCASSPGTGDYGYTFGSGTRLTVV.

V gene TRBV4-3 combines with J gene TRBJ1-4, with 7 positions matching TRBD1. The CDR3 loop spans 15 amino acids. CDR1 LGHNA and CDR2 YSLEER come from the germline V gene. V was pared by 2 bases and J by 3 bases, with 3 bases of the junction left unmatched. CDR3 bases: TGCGCCAGCAGCCAACGGCAGGGGGCTAATGAAAAACTGTTTTTT. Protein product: CASSQRQGANEKLFF.

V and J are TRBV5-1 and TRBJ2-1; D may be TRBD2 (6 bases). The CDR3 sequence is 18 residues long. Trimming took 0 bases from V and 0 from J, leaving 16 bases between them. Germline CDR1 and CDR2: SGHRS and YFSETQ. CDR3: CASSLDPSEGLSYNEQFF. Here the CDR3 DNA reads TGCGCCAGCAGCTTGGATCCCTCGGAGGGCCTCTCCTACAATGAGCAGTTCTTC.

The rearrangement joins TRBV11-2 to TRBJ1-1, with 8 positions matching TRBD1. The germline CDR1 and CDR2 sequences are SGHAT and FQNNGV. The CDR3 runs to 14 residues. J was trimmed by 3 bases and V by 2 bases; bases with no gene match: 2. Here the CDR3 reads CASSLMDRDTEAFF. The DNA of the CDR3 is TGTGCCAGCAGCTTAATGGACAGGGACACTGAAGCTTTCTTT.

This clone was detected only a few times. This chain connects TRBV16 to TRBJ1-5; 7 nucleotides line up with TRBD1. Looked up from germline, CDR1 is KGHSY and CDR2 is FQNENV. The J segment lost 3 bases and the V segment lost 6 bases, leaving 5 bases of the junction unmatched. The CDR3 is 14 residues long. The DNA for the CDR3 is TGTGCCAGCAGACGGGGACAGAACAATCAGCCCCAGCATTTT. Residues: CASRRGQNNQPQHF.

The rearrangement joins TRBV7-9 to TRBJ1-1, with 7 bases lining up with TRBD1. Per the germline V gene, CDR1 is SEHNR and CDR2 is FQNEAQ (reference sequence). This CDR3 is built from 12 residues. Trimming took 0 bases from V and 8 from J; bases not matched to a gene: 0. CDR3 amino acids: CASSLATGEAFF. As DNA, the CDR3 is TGTGCCAGCAGCTTAGCGACAGGGGAAGCTTTCTTT.

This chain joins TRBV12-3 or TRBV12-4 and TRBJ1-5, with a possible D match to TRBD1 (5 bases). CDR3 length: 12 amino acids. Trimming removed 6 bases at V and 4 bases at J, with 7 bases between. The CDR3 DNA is TGTGCCAGCAGAGCAGGGAATCAGCCCCAGCATTTT. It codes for CASRAGNQPQHF.

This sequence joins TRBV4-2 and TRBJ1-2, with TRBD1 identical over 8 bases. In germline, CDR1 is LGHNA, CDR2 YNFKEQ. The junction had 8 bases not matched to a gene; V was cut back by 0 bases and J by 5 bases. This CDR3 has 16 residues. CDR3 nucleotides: TGTGCCAGCAGCCAAGACTCCGGGACAGGAAGATATGGCTACACCTTC. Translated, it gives CASSQDSGTGRYGYTF.